This T cell receptor (beta chain) was captured in a study of cytomegalovirus exposure and HLA in healthy donors. Method: immunoSEQ multiplex PCR; TCRdb's copy keeps in-frame clones and lacks some. This table has around 49,000 clones, 85% to 95% appearing once. Germline CDR1 MDHEN, CDR2 SYDVKM. The CDR3 is made up of 16 amino acids. Trimming at V came to 6 bases and at J to 5 bases, leaving 12 bases not matched to a gene. The chain employs TRBV28 and TRBJ2-7, with TRBD1 matching 11 bases. Sequenced: PBMCs. This sequence originates from a woman aged 18-29 years in good health and CMV-seropositive. The CDR3 region is CASRDFGQGASNEQYF. The CDR3 DNA reads as TGTGCCAGCAGGGATTTCGGACAGGGGGCTAGCAACGAGCAGTACTTC.